The T cell receptor (beta chain) described here comes from a study of shared clonotypes between healthy human individuals. Comments on this clone: A read error likely explains this, since a far larger clone differs by one base. Other nucleotide sequences in the sample specify the same CDR3.

The CDR3 loop spans 12 amino acids. Deletions cut 2 bases from V and 1 base from J, with 4 bases between. Looked up from germline, CDR1 is GTSNPN and CDR2 is SVGIG (reference sequence). Repertoires were generated with immunoSEQ multiplex PCR, while TCRdb's copy carries only in-frame clones and drops some. The table lists around 480,000 clones, over 75% of them singletons. J is TRBJ2-3 and V is TRBV30, with D uncertain. The sequenced material came from PBMCs. The TCR sequence derives from a middle-aged woman in good health. Some clones in this sample may be carry-over from other donors' samples. CDR3 protein: CAWSTGTDTQYF. The CDR3 DNA sequence: TGTGCCTGGAGTACGGGCACAGATACGCAGTATTTT.